The 21 T cell receptor beta chains below were found in one sample sequenced in a study of blood T cell repertoires in COVID-19. Profiled with immunoSEQ multiplex PCR; TCRdb holds only in-frame clones, not every one. Of around 46,000 clones in the sample, over 70% are singletons; the top ten hold about 7.5%. Sequenced input: peripheral blood. The receptors were sampled from a man aged 50 to 60 with acute or convalescent COVID-19.

This clone occurred a few times. The chain combines TRBV7-3 with TRBJ2-2; 7 bases map to TRBD1. V trimming: 5 bases; J trimming: 4 bases; junction bases outside the gene matches: 4. The CDR3 length is 14 residues. Looked up from germline, CDR1 is SGHTA and CDR2 is FQGTGA. CDR3 coding DNA: TGTGCCAGCAGCCCGACAGGGAGCACCGGGGAGCTGTTTTTT. It translates to CASSPTGSTGELFF.

This clone was seen a single time. The V gene is TRBV5-1, the J gene TRBJ2-7; 9 nucleotides line up with TRBD1. The V segment lost 2 bases and the J segment 0 bases; nucleotides outside the gene matches: 3. This CDR3 is 15 amino acids long. Germline-derived CDR1 and CDR2 are SGHRS and YFSETQ. CDR3 DNA sequence: TGCGCCAGCAGCTTTGGGACAGGGAGCTCCTACGAGCAGTACTTC. Amino acid sequence: CASSFGTGSSYEQYF. The variable domain in full, completed from reference TRBV5-1 and TRBJ2-7, reads KAGVTQTPRYLIKTRGQQVTLSCSPISGHRSVSWYQQTPGQGLQFLFEYFSETQRNKGNFPGRFSGRQFSNSRSEMNVSTLELGDSALYLCASSFGTGSSYEQYFGPGTRLTVT.

The gene calls are TRBV7-9 and TRBJ1-1, with 8 bases aligning to TRBD1. Looked up from germline, CDR1 is SEHNR and CDR2 is FQNEAQ (reference sequence). Unmatched junction bases numbered 4, after V lost 1 base and J lost 6 bases. This CDR3 contains 14 residues. DNA for the CDR3: TGTGCCAGCAGCTTAGGGCAGGGGGCCTCTGAAGCTTTCTTT. The encoded protein is CASSLGQGASEAFF.

The V call is TRBV18, the J call TRBJ2-3, with D possibly matching TRBD2 (7 bases). The CDR3 is 17 amino acids. Trimming left V 2 bases short and J 0 bases short, with 15 bases between. Germline-derived CDR1 and CDR2 are KGHSH and LQKENI. The CDR3 DNA follows: TGTGCCAGCTCACCAATGAGGGGGGGCCACAGCACAGATACGCAGTATTTT. Translating gives CASSPMRGGHSTDTQYF. Drawing the rest from reference TRBV18 and TRBJ2-3, the complete variable domain is NAGVMQNPRHLVRRRGQEARLRCSPMKGHSHVYWYRQLPEEGLKFMVYLQKENIIDESGMPKERFSAEFPKEGPSILRIQQVVRGDSAAYFCASSPMRGGHSTDTQYFGPGTRLTVL.

The V and J genes are TRBV6-5 and TRBJ1-2, with TRBD1 as a possible D gene (5 bases). The CDR3 runs 15 residues. Trimming took off 6 bases at V and 1 base at J, with 15 bases between the two ends. CDR1 MNHEY and CDR2 SVGAGI come from the germline V gene. Here the CDR3 reads CASRGGGELNYGYTF. The CDR3 DNA reads as TGTGCCAGCAGGGGGGGTGGAGAACTTAACTATGGCTACACCTTC.

The chain employs TRBV27 and TRBJ2-1; possible D gene TRBD2, 5 bases. Germline V gene data show CDR1 as MNHEY and CDR2 as SMNVEV (reference sequence). Trimming shortened V by 4 bases and J by 2 bases, and 12 bases separated the two germline ends. This CDR3 contains 15 residues. CDR3 in DNA: TGTGCCAGCAGTTCAACTAGGGCGGCCTACAATGAGCAGTTCTTC. Amino acids: CASSSTRAAYNEQFF.

This chain connects TRBV11-3 to TRBJ1-1; D is uncertain. Between the trimmed V and J ends, which lost 4 bases and 5 bases, there was a span of 17 bases. This CDR3 has 15 amino acids. CDR1 and CDR2 from the germline V gene are SGHNT and YENEEA. The CDR3 is CASSSSKGGRTEAFF. CDR3 sequence (DNA): TGTGCCAGCAGCTCGAGTAAGGGCGGGAGGACTGAAGCTTTCTTT.

V gene TRBV28 combines with J gene TRBJ1-6; D might be TRBD1 (5 bases). Germline-derived CDR1 and CDR2 are MDHEN and SYDVKM. V lost 6 bases and J 8 bases, leaving 17 bases between the germline ends. This CDR3 has 15 residues. The CDR3 DNA follows: TGTGCCAGCAGACTGGGCGGAGGGGCTCATTCACCCCTCCACTTT. This translates into CASRLGGGAHSPLHF.

CDR3 DNA sequence: TGTGCCAGCAGCCAAAATGCGGGGTCGAACACCGGGGAGCTGTTTTTT. Translated, it gives CASSQNAGSNTGELFF. The chain is built from TRBV3-1 (or the pseudogene TRBV3-2) and TRBJ2-2; the D gene is possibly TRBD2 (6 bases). There are 16 residues in the CDR3. CDR1 is LGHDT and CDR2 is YNNKEL in the germline V gene (reference sequence). Trimming took 2 bases from V and 0 from J, leaving 10 bases between them.

In this sample, this clone turned up once. The J gene is TRBJ1-1, the V gene TRBV5-6; a weak D match, TRBD1 (6 bases). CDR1 is SGHDT, CDR2 YYEEEE, per germline. The CDR3 has 14 amino acids. Trimming took off 4 bases at V and 7 bases at J, with 17 bases between the two ends. The CDR3 loop is CASSRLETGYEAFF. The DNA for the CDR3 is TGTGCCAGCAGCCGCCTCGAGACAGGATATGAAGCTTTCTTT.

The chain couples TRBV4-3 to TRBJ2-1; 7 nucleotides match TRBD1. The ends lost 0 bases at V and 0 bases at J; junction bases unmatched: 2. The CDR3 spans 16 residues. Germline loops: CDR1 LGHNA, CDR2 YSLEER. CDR3 sequence reads: CASSQDGDSSYNEQFF. CDR3 nucleotides: TGCGCCAGCAGCCAAGATGGGGACAGCTCCTACAATGAGCAGTTCTTC.

The count of this clone is one. This rearrangement joins TRBV28 to TRBJ2-1; D possibly corresponds to TRBD1 (5 bases). The CDR3 has 15 residues. V was shortened by 4 bases and J by 0 bases, with 10 bases between the two germline ends. Germline values: CDR1 MDHEN, CDR2 SYDVKM. The DNA for the CDR3 is TGTGCCAGCAGTTCGACAGCTAGCTCCTACAATGAGCAGTTCTTC. As protein: CASSSTASSYNEQFF.

The chain carries TRBV6-5 and TRBJ1-1, with 11 bases aligning to TRBD1. Germline CDR1 MNHEY, CDR2 SVGAGI. This CDR3 comprises 14 residues. V shed 6 bases and J 9 bases; nucleotides not matched to a gene: 9. Written as DNA, the CDR3 is TGTGCCAGCAGCCGAGGACAGGGGGCTACCAAAGCTTTCTTT. Translation: CASSRGQGATKAFF.

This chain uses TRBV3-1 (or the pseudogene TRBV3-2) with TRBJ2-2; D is ambiguous. This CDR3 has 14 amino acids. The V end lost 1 base, the J end lost 2 bases, and 5 bases lay between the germline ends. In germline, CDR1 is LGHDT, CDR2 YNNKEL (reference sequence). The CDR3 coding sequence is TGTGCCAGCAGCCAAGGTCTAAACACCGGGGAGCTGTTTTTT. Its translation is CASSQGLNTGELFF.

The CDR3 region is CASSPGTGGEQYF. The CDR3 DNA reads as TGTGCCAGCAGCCCCGGGACAGGAGGCGAGCAGTACTTC. The chain uses TRBV9 and TRBJ2-7; 8 bases fit TRBD1. The CDR3 runs to 13 residues. CDR1 is SGDLS and CDR2 is YYNGEE in the germline V gene. J was trimmed by 6 bases and V by 4 bases; bases with no gene match: 6.

CDR3 in amino acids: CASSQPGGASPNTEAFF. For the CDR3, the DNA is TGTGCCAGCAGCCAACCCGGGGGGGCTTCTCCTAACACTGAAGCTTTCTTT. This chain uses TRBV14 with TRBJ1-1; D is perhaps TRBD1 (6 bases). Trimming removed 2 bases from V and 2 bases from J, with 18 bases in between. The CDR3 is made up of 17 amino acids. CDR1 and CDR2 from the germline V gene are SGHDN and FVKESK.

This clone turned up a few times. The CDR3 nucleotides are TGTGCCAGCAGCACAAGCGGGGGGACCGAAGCTTTCTTT. It yields the protein CASSTSGGTEAFF. This rearrangement joins TRBV7-3 to TRBJ1-1; weak D call: TRBD1 (5 bases). Germline loops: CDR1 SGHTA, CDR2 FQGTGA. Trimming shortened V by 5 bases and J by 8 bases, and 15 bases separated the two germline ends. The CDR3 spans 13 residues.

This clone appeared a single time. The chain combines TRBV7-2 with TRBJ2-2, with 9 bases identical to TRBD2. CDR1 and CDR2 (germline): SGHTA, FQGNSA. This CDR3 comprises 16 residues. Trimming at V came to 5 bases and at J to 3 bases, leaving 7 bases not matched to a gene. The CDR3 nucleotides are TGTGCCAGCAGCCTCAGCGGGGGGCCCGACACCGGGGAGCTGTTTTTT. Its protein is CASSLSGGPDTGELFF.

The chain employs TRBV5-1 and TRBJ2-1; 8 bases agree with TRBD2. The J segment lost 8 bases and the V segment lost 4 bases, leaving 8 bases of the junction unmatched. The germline V gene has CDR1 SGHRS and CDR2 YFSETQ. CDR3 size: 14 residues. The CDR3 reads CASSPGLEGYEQFF. In nucleotides, the CDR3 is TGCGCCAGCAGCCCGGGACTAGAAGGCTATGAGCAGTTCTTC.

V gene TRBV15 combines with J gene TRBJ2-1; D is ambiguous. This CDR3 is 17 amino acids long. Germline-derived CDR1 and CDR2 are LNHNV and YYDKDF (reference sequence). The V end lost 0 bases, the J end lost 13 bases, and 25 bases lay between the germline ends. The DNA of the CDR3 is TGTGCCACCAGCAGAGATCTCCCTACGACACTCCTACCAGGCCAGTTCTTC. It encodes CATSRDLPTTLLPGQFF.

This chain uses TRBV5-6 with TRBJ2-3; 8 bases map to TRBD1. The ends lost 2 bases at V and 1 base at J; junction bases unmatched: 3. The CDR3 spans 15 residues. Germline V CDR1 and CDR2: SGHDT, YYEEEE. CDR3: CASSLPGQGTDTQYF. As DNA, the CDR3 is TGTGCCAGCAGCTTACCGGGACAGGGCACAGATACGCAGTATTTT.